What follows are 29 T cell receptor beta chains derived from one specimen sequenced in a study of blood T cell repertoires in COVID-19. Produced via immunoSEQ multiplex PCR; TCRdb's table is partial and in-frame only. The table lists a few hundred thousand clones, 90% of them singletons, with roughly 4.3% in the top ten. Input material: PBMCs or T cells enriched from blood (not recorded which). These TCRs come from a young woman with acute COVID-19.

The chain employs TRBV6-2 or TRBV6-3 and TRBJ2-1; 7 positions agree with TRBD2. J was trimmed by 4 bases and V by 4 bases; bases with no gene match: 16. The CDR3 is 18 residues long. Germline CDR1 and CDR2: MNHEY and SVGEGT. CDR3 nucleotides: TGTGCCAGCAGTTCCGGGGTCTCCGGGACTATCACTTACAATGAGCAGTTCTTC. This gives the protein CASSSGVSGTITYNEQFF.

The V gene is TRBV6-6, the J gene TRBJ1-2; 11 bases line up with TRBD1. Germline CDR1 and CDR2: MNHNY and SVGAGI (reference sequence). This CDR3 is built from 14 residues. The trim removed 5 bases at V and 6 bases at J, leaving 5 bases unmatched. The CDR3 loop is CASSHQGQGDGYTF. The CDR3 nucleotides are TGTGCCAGCAGTCATCAGGGACAGGGGGATGGCTACACCTTC.

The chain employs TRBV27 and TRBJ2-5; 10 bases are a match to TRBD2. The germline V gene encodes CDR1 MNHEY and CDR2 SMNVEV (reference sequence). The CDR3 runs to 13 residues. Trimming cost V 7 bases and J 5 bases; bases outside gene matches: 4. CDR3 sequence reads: CASKLAGRETQYF. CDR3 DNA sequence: TGTGCCAGCAAACTAGCGGGAAGGGAGACCCAGTACTTC.

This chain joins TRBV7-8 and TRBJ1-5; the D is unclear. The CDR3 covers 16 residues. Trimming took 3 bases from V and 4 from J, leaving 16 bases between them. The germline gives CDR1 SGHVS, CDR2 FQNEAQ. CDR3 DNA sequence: TGTGCCAGCAGCTTGGGTGACACGGGAAAAAATCAGCCCCAGCATTTT. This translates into CASSLGDTGKNQPQHF.

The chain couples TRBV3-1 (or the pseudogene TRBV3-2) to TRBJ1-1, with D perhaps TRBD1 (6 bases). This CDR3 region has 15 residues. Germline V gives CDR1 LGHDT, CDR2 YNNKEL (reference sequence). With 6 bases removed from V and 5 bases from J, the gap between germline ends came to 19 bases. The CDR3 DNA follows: TGTGCCAGCAGTCCAGGGGTGCAGGGCTGGACTGAAGCTTTCTTT. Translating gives CASSPGVQGWTEAFF.

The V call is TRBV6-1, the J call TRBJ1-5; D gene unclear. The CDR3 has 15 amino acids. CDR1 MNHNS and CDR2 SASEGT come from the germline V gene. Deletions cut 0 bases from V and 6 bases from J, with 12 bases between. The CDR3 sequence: CASSEASGIRQPQHF. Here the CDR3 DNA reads TGTGCCAGCAGTGAAGCAAGCGGGATTCGTCAGCCCCAGCATTTT.

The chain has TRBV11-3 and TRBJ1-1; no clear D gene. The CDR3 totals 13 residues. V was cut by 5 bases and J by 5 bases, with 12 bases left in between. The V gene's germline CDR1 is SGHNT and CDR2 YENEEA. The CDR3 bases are TGTGCCAGCAGCGAGGGATTTTGGACTGAAGCTTTCTTT. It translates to CASSEGFWTEAFF.

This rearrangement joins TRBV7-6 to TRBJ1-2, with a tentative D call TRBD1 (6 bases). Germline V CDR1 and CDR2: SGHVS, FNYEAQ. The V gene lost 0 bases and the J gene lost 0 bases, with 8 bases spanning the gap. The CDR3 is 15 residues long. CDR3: CASSLAGGTNYGYTF. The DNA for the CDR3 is TGTGCCAGCAGCTTAGCAGGGGGAACTAACTATGGCTACACCTTC.

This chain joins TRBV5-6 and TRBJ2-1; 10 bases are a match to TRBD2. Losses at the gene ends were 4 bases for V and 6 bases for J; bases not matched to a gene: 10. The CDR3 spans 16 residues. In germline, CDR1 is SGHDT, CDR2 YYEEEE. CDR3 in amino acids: CASSQTSGLNRNEQFF. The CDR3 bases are TGTGCCAGCAGCCAGACTAGCGGGTTAAATCGCAATGAGCAGTTCTTC.

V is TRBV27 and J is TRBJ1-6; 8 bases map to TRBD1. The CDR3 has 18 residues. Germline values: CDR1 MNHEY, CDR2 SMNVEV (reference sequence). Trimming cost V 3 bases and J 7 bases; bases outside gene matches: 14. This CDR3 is CASSFRGGLDRVNSPLHF. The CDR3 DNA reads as TGTGCCAGCAGTTTTCGCGGGGGATTGGACAGGGTGAATTCACCCCTCCACTTT.

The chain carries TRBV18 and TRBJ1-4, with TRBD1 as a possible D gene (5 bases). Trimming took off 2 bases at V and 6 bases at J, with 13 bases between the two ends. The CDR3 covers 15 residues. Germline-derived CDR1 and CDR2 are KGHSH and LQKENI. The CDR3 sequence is CASSPISGGDEKLFF. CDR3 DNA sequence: TGTGCCAGCTCACCAATATCGGGGGGTGATGAAAAACTGTTTTTT.

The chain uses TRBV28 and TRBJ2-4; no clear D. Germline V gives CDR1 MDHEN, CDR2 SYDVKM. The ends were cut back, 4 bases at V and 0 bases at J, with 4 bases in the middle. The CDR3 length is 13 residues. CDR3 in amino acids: CASSSLAKNIQYF. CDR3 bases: TGTGCCAGCAGTTCACTAGCCAAAAACATTCAGTACTTC.

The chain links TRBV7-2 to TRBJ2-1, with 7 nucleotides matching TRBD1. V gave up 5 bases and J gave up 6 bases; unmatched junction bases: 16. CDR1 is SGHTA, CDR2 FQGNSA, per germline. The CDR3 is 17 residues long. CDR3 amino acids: CASSPRLRAGQVNEQFF. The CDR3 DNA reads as TGTGCCAGCAGCCCACGCCTTAGGGCAGGACAGGTCAATGAGCAGTTCTTC.

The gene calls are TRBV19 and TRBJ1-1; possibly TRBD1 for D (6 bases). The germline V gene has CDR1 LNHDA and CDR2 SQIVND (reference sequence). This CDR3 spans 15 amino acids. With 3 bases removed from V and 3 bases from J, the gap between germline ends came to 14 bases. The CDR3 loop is CASSIRGGPYTEAFF. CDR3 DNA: TGTGCCAGTAGTATCAGGGGAGGGCCGTACACTGAAGCTTTCTTT.

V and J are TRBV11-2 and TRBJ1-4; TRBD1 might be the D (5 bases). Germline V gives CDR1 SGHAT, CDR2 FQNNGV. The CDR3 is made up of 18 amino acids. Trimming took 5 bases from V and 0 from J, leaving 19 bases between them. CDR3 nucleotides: TGTGCCAGCAGCCCCCTGGGGGGAAGCACCTCAACTAATGAAAAACTGTTTTTT. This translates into CASSPLGGSTSTNEKLFF.

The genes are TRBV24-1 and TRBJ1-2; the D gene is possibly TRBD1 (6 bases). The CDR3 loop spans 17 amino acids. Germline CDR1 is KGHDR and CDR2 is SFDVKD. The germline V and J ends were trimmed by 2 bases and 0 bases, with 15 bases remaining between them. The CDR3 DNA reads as TGTGCCACCAGTGATTCGGTCGCAGGGGCGACTAACTATGGCTACACCTTC. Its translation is CATSDSVAGATNYGYTF.

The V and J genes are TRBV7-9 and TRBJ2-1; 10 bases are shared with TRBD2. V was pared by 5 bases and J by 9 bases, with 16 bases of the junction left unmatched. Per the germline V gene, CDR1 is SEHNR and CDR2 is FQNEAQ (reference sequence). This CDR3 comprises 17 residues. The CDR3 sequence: CASSGGGLAGASGEQFF. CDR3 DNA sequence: TGTGCCAGCAGCGGAGGGGGGCTAGCGGGAGCTAGCGGTGAGCAGTTCTTC. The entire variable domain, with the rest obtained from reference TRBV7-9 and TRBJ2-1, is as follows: DTGVSQNPRHKITKRGQNVTFRCDPISEHNRLYWYRQTLGQGPEFLTYFQNEAQLEKSRLLSDRFSAERPKGSFSTLEIQRTEQGDSAMYLCASSGGGLAGASGEQFFGPGTRLTVL.

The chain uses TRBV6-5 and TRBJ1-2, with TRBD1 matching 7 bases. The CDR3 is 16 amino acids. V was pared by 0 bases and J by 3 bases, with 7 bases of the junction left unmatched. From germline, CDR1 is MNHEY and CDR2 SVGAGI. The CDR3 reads CASSYSGTEDYYGYTF. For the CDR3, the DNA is TGTGCCAGCAGTTACTCAGGGACAGAGGATTACTATGGCTACACCTTC.

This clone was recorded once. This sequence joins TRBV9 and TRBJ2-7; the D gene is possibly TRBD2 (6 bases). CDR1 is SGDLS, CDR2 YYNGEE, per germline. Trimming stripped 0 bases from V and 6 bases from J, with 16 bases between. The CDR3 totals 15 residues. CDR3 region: CASSVAGEGNSEQYF. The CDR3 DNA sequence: TGTGCCAGCAGCGTAGCGGGAGAGGGGAATTCCGAGCAGTACTTC. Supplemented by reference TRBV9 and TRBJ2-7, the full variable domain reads DSGVTQTPKHLITATGQRVTLRCSPRSGDLSVYWYQQSLDQGLQFLIQYYNGEERAKGNILERFSAQQFPDLHSELNLSSLELGDSALYFCASSVAGEGNSEQYFGPGTRLTVT.

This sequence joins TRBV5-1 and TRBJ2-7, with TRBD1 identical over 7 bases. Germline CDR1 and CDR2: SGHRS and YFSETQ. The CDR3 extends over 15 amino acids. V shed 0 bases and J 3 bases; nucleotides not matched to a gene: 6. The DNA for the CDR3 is TGCGCCAGCAGCTTGGCCAAGGGGGCAGGCTACGAGCAGTACTTC. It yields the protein CASSLAKGAGYEQYF.

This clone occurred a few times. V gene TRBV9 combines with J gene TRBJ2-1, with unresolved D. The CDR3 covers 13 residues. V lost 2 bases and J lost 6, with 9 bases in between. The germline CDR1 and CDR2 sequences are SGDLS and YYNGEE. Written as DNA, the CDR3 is TGTGCCAGCAGCGTGTCGCCAGTCAATGAGCAGTTCTTC. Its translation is CASSVSPVNEQFF.

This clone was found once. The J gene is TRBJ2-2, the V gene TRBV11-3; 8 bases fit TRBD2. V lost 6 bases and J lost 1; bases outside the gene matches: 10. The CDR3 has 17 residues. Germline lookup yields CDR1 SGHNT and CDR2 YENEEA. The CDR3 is CASREGSGSWNTGELFF. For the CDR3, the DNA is TGTGCCAGCAGGGAGGGCAGCGGGAGCTGGAACACCGGGGAGCTGTTTTTT.

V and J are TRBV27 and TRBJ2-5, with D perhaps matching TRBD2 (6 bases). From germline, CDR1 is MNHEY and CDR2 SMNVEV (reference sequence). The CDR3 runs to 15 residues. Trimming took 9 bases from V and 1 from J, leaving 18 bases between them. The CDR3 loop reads CARGKGLGPQETQYF. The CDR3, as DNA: TGTGCCAGAGGGAAGGGACTGGGGCCCCAAGAGACCCAGTACTTC.

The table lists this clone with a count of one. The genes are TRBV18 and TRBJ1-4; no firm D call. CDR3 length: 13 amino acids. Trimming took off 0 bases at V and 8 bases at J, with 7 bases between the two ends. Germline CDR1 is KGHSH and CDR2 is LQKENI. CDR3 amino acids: CASSPPWREKLFF. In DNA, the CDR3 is TGTGCCAGCTCACCACCGTGGCGGGAAAAACTGTTTTTT. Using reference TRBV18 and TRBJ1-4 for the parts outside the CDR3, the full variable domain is NAGVMQNPRHLVRRRGQEARLRCSPMKGHSHVYWYRQLPEEGLKFMVYLQKENIIDESGMPKERFSAEFPKEGPSILRIQQVVRGDSAAYFCASSPPWREKLFFGSGTQLSVL.

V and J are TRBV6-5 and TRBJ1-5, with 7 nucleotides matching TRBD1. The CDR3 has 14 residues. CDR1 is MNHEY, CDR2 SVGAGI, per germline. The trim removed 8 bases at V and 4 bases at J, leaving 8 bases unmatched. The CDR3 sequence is CASRPTGRNQPQHF. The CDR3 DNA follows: TGTGCCAGCCGACCGACAGGGAGAAATCAGCCCCAGCATTTT.

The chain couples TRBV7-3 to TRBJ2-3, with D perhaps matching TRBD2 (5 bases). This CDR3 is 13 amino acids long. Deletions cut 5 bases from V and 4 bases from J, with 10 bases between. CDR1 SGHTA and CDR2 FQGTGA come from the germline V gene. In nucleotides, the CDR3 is TGTGCCAGCAGCCGAGAACTAGCAGATACGCAGTATTTT. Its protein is CASSRELADTQYF.

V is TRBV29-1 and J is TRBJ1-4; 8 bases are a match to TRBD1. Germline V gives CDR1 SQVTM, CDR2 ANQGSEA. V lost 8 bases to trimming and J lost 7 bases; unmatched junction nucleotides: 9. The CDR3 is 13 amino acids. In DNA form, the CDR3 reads TGCAGCATAAGACAGGGGATCGGTGAAAAACTGTTTTTT. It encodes CSIRQGIGEKLFF.

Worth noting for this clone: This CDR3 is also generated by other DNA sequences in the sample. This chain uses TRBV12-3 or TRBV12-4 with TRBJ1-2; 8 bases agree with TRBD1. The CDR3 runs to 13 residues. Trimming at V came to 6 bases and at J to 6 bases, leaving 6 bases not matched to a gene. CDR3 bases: TGTGCCAGCAGCTTGGACAGGGTCGATGGCTACACCTTC. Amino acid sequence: CASSLDRVDGYTF.

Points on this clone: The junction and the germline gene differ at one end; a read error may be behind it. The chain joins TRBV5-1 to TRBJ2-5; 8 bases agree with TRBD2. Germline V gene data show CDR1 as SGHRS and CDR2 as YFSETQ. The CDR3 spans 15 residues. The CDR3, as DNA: TGCGCCAGCAGCTTGGGGGGACTACTAGCGGATAAACCCGACTTC. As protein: CASSLGGLLADKPDF.